These 31 T cell receptor beta chains were all obtained from the same sample, sequenced in a study of Graves' ophthalmopathy and Graves' hyperthyroidism. As the template, RNA transcripts were used to amplify TCR beta CDR3 regions. Second-round multiplex PCR followed a first-round RT-PCR using HTBI primers. MiXCR was run by TCRdb on the multiplex PCR reads, yielding one entry per CDR3 protein. The data contain hundreds of thousands of distinct CDR3 sequences, approximately 21% of them singletons. The sample was peripheral blood. The receptors stem from a woman in her late teens or twenties with stable Graves' hyperthyroidism. Some clones in this sample may be carry-over from other donors' samples.

This clonotype was detected ten times or more. V usage is TRBV20-1 and J usage is TRBJ1-5; D is unresolved. V lost 3 bases and J 6 bases, leaving 12 bases between the germline ends. Germline V gene lookup returns CDR1 DFQATT and CDR2 SNEGSKA (reference sequence). This CDR3 has 13 residues. CDR3 amino acids: CSARTHKGQPQHF. In DNA form, the CDR3 reads TGCAGTGCTAGGACACATAAAGGTCAGCCCCAGCATTTT.

This clonotype has ten or more counts. The chain links TRBV28 to TRBJ2-2; 12 bases agree with TRBD2. Per the germline V gene, CDR1 is MDHEN and CDR2 is SYDVKM. The V segment lost 4 bases and the J segment 5 bases; nucleotides outside the gene matches: 2. The CDR3 spans 15 residues. CDR3 nucleotide sequence: TGTGCCAGCAGTTCTAGCGGGAGGGGAACCGGGGAGCTGTTTTTT. It encodes CASSSSGRGTGELFF.

Many counts were recorded for this clonotype. The V call is TRBV28, the J call TRBJ1-6, with D uncertain. Trimming cost V 3 bases and J 9 bases, with 12 bases left between them. CDR1 MDHEN and CDR2 SYDVKM come from the germline V gene. CDR3 length: 14 amino acids. Here the CDR3 reads CASSFVREGSPLHF. The CDR3, as DNA: TGTGCCAGCAGTTTTGTCCGGGAGGGTTCACCCCTCCACTTT.

The chain has TRBV6-1 and TRBJ2-5, with a weak D call TRBD1 (6 bases). V lost 4 bases to trimming and J lost 4 bases, with 13 bases between them. Germline-derived CDR1 and CDR2 are MNHNS and SASEGT. The CDR3 consists of 14 residues. The CDR3 nucleotides read TGTGCCAGCAGTGCTCAACAGGGTAGAGAGACCCAGTACTTC. Residues: CASSAQQGRETQYF.

This clonotype has at least ten counts. The chain recombines TRBV2 with TRBJ1-5, with D hard to call. Germline-derived CDR1 and CDR2 are SNHLY and FYNNEI. With 7 bases removed from V and 5 bases from J, the gap between germline ends came to 9 bases. The CDR3 contains 12 residues. The CDR3 DNA sequence: TGTGCCAGCAAGGGTTGGGATCAGCCCCAGCATTTT. Encoded protein: CASKGWDQPQHF. Drawing the rest from reference TRBV2 and TRBJ1-5, the complete variable domain is EPEVTQTPSHQVTQMGQEVILRCVPISNHLYFYWYRQILGQKVEFLVSFYNNEISEKSEIFDDQFSVERPDGSNFTLKIRSTKLEDSAMYFCASKGWDQPQHFGDGTRLSIL.

As for this clonotype: Here the CDR3 omits its conserved ending phenylalanine or tryptophan, so a read error is the likely source. Because the CDR3's place on the DNA is in doubt, the DNA is left out and the CDR3 is given as listed by TCRdb. The chain carries TRBV30 and TRBJ2-5; the table's D call TRBD2 went unverified against the DNA. Per the germline V gene, CDR1 is GTSNPN and CDR2 is SVGIG (reference sequence). Termini included, the CDR3 measures 13 amino acids. This chain's CDR3 is CAWSVGPAGAEYL.

This clonotype has a single count. The rearrangement joins TRBV12-5 to TRBJ1-1, with 7 bases that match TRBD1. V trimming: 0 bases; J trimming: 4 bases; junction bases outside the gene matches: 5. Germline V gives CDR1 LGHNT, CDR2 FRNRAP. This CDR3 has 15 amino acids. CDR3 sequence reads: CASGLVRQGGTEAFF. CDR3 in DNA: TGTGCTAGTGGTTTGGTACGGCAGGGGGGCACTGAAGCTTTCTTT.

This chain connects TRBV27 to TRBJ1-2; 9 bases match TRBD1. The germline V gene has CDR1 MNHEY and CDR2 SMNVEV (reference sequence). After removal of 3 bases from V and 7 bases from J, the junction contained 12 bases not matched to a gene. CDR3 size: 16 residues. The CDR3 protein is CASSFDRGSGTSGYTF. The CDR3 DNA reads TGTGCCAGCAGTTTCGACAGGGGGTCGGGGACGAGTGGCTACACCTTC.

This clonotype has at least ten counts. CDR3 sequence reads: CASSPFGTGRTQETQYF. For the CDR3, the DNA is TGTGCCAGCAGCCCATTTGGGACCGGGAGGACACAAGAGACCCAGTACTTC. The chain uses TRBV12-3 or TRBV12-4 and TRBJ2-5; 7 bases align to TRBD2. V dropped 6 bases and J dropped 2; count of bases not matched to a gene: 15. The CDR3 has 17 amino acids.

This clonotype was seen many times. The chain is built from TRBV6-1 and TRBJ1-2; 9 bases align to TRBD1. The CDR3 is 14 residues long. CDR1 MNHNS and CDR2 SASEGT come from the germline V gene. Trimming removed 8 bases from V and 3 bases from J; junction bases left unmatched: 7. The CDR3 loop is CASANRGLDYGYTF. The CDR3 DNA sequence: TGTGCCAGCGCAAACAGGGGGCTGGACTATGGCTACACCTTC.

This clonotype occurred a few times. The V and J genes are TRBV12-3 or TRBV12-4 and TRBJ1-2; the D gene is possibly TRBD1 (6 bases). The V end lost 8 bases, the J end lost 5 bases, and 21 bases lay between the germline ends. CDR3 length: 15 amino acids. CDR3 residues: CASSRDTSGPYGYTF. The CDR3 nucleotides read TGTGCCAGCTCTAGGGACACCTCGGGACCTTATGGCTACACCTTC.

This clonotype occurred a few times. The CDR3 DNA is TGTGCCAGCAGTTTAGGGCTTGGGGCCCACGAGCAGTACTTC. Its translation is CASSLGLGAHEQYF. The V and J genes are TRBV27 and TRBJ2-7; TRBD1 is a possible D gene (5 bases). Germline V gene lookup returns CDR1 MNHEY and CDR2 SMNVEV (reference sequence). Trimming took off 2 bases at V and 5 bases at J, with 13 bases between the two ends. The CDR3 has 14 amino acids.

This clonotype was picked up many times. The chain recombines TRBV18 with TRBJ1-5; no definite D call. CDR3 length equals 13 residues. Trimming removed 2 bases at V and 5 bases at J, with 7 bases between. CDR1 is KGHSH, CDR2 LQKENI, per germline. The chain's CDR3 is CASSPTRDQPQHF. CDR3 coding DNA: TGTGCCAGCTCACCAACTAGAGATCAGCCCCAGCATTTT. Full variable domain (missing parts from reference TRBV18 and TRBJ1-5): NAGVMQNPRHLVRRRGQEARLRCSPMKGHSHVYWYRQLPEEGLKFMVYLQKENIIDESGMPKERFSAEFPKEGPSILRIQQVVRGDSAAYFCASSPTRDQPQHFGDGTRLSIL.

This clonotype has a count of ten or more. Germline and junction disagree at one end, which may indicate a read error. The chain is built from TRBV20-1 and TRBJ2-7, with D perhaps matching TRBD1 or TRBD2 (6 bases each). Germline V gives CDR1 DFQATT, CDR2 SNEGSKA (reference sequence). There are 15 residues in the CDR3. The CDR3 DNA reads TGCAGTGCAAGAGGTCGGGGGCCGATCGCCTACGAGCAGTACTTC. This translates into CSARGRGPIAYEQYF.

There are many counts of this clonotype. The chain has TRBV5-1 and TRBJ1-1; D gene ambiguous. Trimming removed 7 bases at V and 2 bases at J, with 15 bases between. Germline V gene sequence: CDR1 SGHRS, CDR2 YFSETQ. The CDR3 runs 14 residues. The chain's CDR3 is CASGILRSNTEAFF. The DNA of the CDR3 is TGCGCCAGCGGCATCCTCCGTTCCAACACTGAAGCTTTCTTT.

This clonotype appeared a few times. This chain uses TRBV19 with TRBJ1-1, with TRBD1 as a possible D gene (6 bases). The CDR3 is 13 amino acids. V shed 7 bases and J shed 2 bases, with 11 bases lying between them. CDR1 is LNHDA, CDR2 SQIVND, per germline (reference sequence). The CDR3 is CASTDRPNTEAFF. CDR3 in DNA: TGTGCCAGTACTGACAGGCCAAACACTGAAGCTTTCTTT.

The rearrangement uses TRBV6-2 or TRBV6-3 and TRBJ2-7; D not resolved. The CDR3 length is 13 residues. The germline V gene has CDR1 MNHEY and CDR2 SVGEGT. Trimming took 2 bases from V and 7 from J, leaving 12 bases between them. The CDR3 reads CASSYPPSREQYF. The CDR3 DNA sequence: TGTGCCAGCAGTTACCCACCCTCTCGGGAGCAGTACTTC.

This clonotype occurred many times. The rearrangement joins TRBV6-1 to TRBJ2-7; D is unresolved. This CDR3 is built from 14 residues. Germline-derived CDR1 and CDR2 are MNHNS and SASEGT. Deletions cut 7 bases from V and 2 bases from J, with 15 bases between. CDR3 nucleotides: TGTGCCAGCACCCCCGAGACCGGCGCCTACGAGCAGTACTTC. Translated: CASTPETGAYEQYF.

A word on this clonotype: This CDR3 is missing its conserved last phenylalanine or tryptophan, likely due to a read error. The rearrangement links TRBV12-3 or TRBV12-4 to TRBJ1-3; unclear D gene. CDR3 length: 14 amino acids. The V end was cut by 5 bases, the J end by 2 bases, with 10 bases between. CDR3 residues: CASSREEAGNTIYS. The CDR3 DNA sequence: TGTGCCAGCAGTCGAGAGGAGGCTGGAAACACCATATATTCT.

The chain uses TRBV14 and TRBJ1-2; unclear D gene. This CDR3 comprises 13 residues. Germline V CDR1 and CDR2: SGHDN, FVKESK. Trimming took 5 bases from V and 6 from J, leaving 13 bases between them. This chain's CDR3 is CASSARWSDGYTF. CDR3 sequence (DNA): TGTGCCAGCAGCGCCCGCTGGTCCGATGGCTACACCTTC.

This clonotype has ten or more counts. V and J are TRBV28 and TRBJ1-5, with D possibly TRBD1 on 6 matching bases. This CDR3 region has 15 residues. Germline-derived CDR1 and CDR2 are MDHEN and SYDVKM. The V end lost 5 bases, the J end lost 8 bases, and 19 bases lay between the germline ends. CDR3: CASSLSGGLGEPQHF. In DNA form, the CDR3 reads TGTGCCAGCAGTCTATCCGGGGGCTTAGGGGAGCCCCAGCATTTT.

This clonotype came up a few times. The chain has TRBV12-3 or TRBV12-4 and TRBJ1-1, with 9 nucleotides matching TRBD1. V was pared by 6 bases and J by 3 bases, with 5 bases of the junction left unmatched. The CDR3 contains 14 residues. Written as DNA, the CDR3 is TGTGCCAGCAGGTGGGACAGGGTCGACACTGAAGCTTTCTTT. The encoded protein is CASRWDRVDTEAFF.

This clonotype occurred many times. The chain has TRBV30 and TRBJ1-1; no clear D gene. Germline CDR1 reads GTSNPN; CDR2 reads SVGIG (reference sequence). Between the trimmed V and J ends, which lost 0 bases and 4 bases, there was a span of 9 bases. This CDR3 has 13 amino acids. As DNA, the CDR3 is TGTGCCTGGAGTGTACGTGAGGGCACTGAAGCTTTCTTT. This translates into CAWSVREGTEAFF. Full variable domain (remainder filled in from reference TRBV30 and TRBJ1-1): SQTIHQWPATLVQPVGSPLSLECTVEGTSNPNLYWYRQAAGRGLQLLFYSVGIGQISSEVPQNLSASRPQDRQFILSSKKLLLSDSGFYLCAWSVREGTEAFFGQGTRLTVV.

There are many counts of this clonotype. The V and J genes are TRBV29-1 and TRBJ1-2; unclear D gene. V dropped 2 bases and J dropped 2 bases, with 6 bases sitting between them. The CDR3 has 12 amino acids. Germline V gives CDR1 SQVTM, CDR2 ANQGSEA. The CDR3 coding sequence is TGCAGCGTTGAATCGGTAAACTATGGCTACACCTTC. Translation: CSVESVNYGYTF. Combining the CDR3 with reference TRBV29-1 and TRBJ1-2 gives the whole variable domain SAVISQKPSRDICQRGTSLTIQCQVDSQVTMMFWYRQQPGQSLTLIATANQGSEATYESGFVIDKFPISRPNLTFSTLTVSNMSPEDSSIYLCSVESVNYGYTFGSGTRLTVV.

This clonotype occurred a few times. The CDR3 DNA sequence: TGCAGTGCTGGGGACGGAGGCGGCTACACCTTC. Translating gives CSAGDGGGYTF. V and J are TRBV20-1 and TRBJ1-2; maybe TRBD1 (5 bases). V was cut by 5 bases and J by 8 bases, with 12 bases left in between. The CDR3 consists of 11 residues. Germline V gives CDR1 DFQATT, CDR2 SNEGSKA (reference sequence).

This clonotype has ten or more counts. CDR3 bases: TGTGCCAGCATCAACAGCGGGGGTCTCCAAGAGACCCAGTACTTC. Translating it yields CASINSGGLQETQYF. V is TRBV12-3 or TRBV12-4 and J is TRBJ2-5, with 8 bases lining up with TRBD2. The V segment lost 7 bases and the J segment 1 base; nucleotides outside the gene matches: 8. The length of the CDR3 is 15 residues.

The chain uses TRBV29-1 and TRBJ1-2; 9 positions match TRBD1. The CDR3 sequence is 12 residues long. Germline V gene lookup returns CDR1 SQVTM and CDR2 ANQGSEA. V gave up 2 bases and J gave up 12 bases; unmatched junction bases: 7. This CDR3 reads CSVEKQGATNTF. CDR3 coding DNA: TGCAGCGTTGAAAAACAGGGGGCGACTAACACCTTC.

There are a few counts of this clonotype. The V gene is TRBV27, the J gene TRBJ1-1; TRBD1 matches at 8 bases. Per the germline V gene, CDR1 is MNHEY and CDR2 is SMNVEV (reference sequence). After removal of 9 bases from V and 10 bases from J, the junction contained 7 bases not matched to a gene. The CDR3 loop spans 11 amino acids. The CDR3 sequence is CASLGQGIAFF. In DNA form, the CDR3 reads TGTGCCAGTTTAGGACAGGGTATAGCTTTCTTT.

This clonotype was recorded many times. The chain employs TRBV6-5 and TRBJ2-7, with 10 bases lining up with TRBD1. The germline V gene encodes CDR1 MNHEY and CDR2 SVGAGI. V shed 5 bases, J shed 4 bases, and the junction held 8 bases outside the gene matches. The CDR3 runs 15 residues. CDR3 protein: CASSHRDRGIYEQYF. The CDR3 nucleotides read TGTGCCAGCAGTCACCGGGACAGGGGTATTTACGAGCAGTACTTC.

V gene TRBV24-1 combines with J gene TRBJ1-2; 9 nucleotides align to TRBD1. V was pared by 5 bases and J by 4 bases, with 16 bases of the junction left unmatched. The CDR3 is 18 amino acids. CDR1 KGHDR and CDR2 SFDVKD come from the germline V gene. CDR3 DNA sequence: TGTGCCACCAGTGCCTTCCGGGACAGGGACCCTCCCCGCTATGGCTACACCTTC. Translation: CATSAFRDRDPPRYGYTF.

In this sample, this clonotype turned up many times. V usage is TRBV7-9 and J usage is TRBJ2-7; D is perhaps TRBD2 (5 bases). CDR3 length: 15 residues. V lost 0 bases and J 5 bases, leaving 14 bases between the germline ends. Germline loops: CDR1 SEHNR, CDR2 FQNEAQ (reference sequence). The CDR3 DNA reads TGTGCCAGCAGCTTAGCGTTGCGGGCGAGCGACGAGCAGTACTTC. Protein product: CASSLALRASDEQYF. The variable domain in full, completed from reference TRBV7-9 and TRBJ2-7, reads DTGVSQNPRHKITKRGQNVTFRCDPISEHNRLYWYRQTLGQGPEFLTYFQNEAQLEKSRLLSDRFSAERPKGSFSTLEIQRTEQGDSAMYLCASSLALRASDEQYFGPGTRLTVT.